Listed below are T cell receptor beta chains from one sample, sequenced in a study of blood T cell repertoires in COVID-19. Sequencing was performed with immunoSEQ multiplex PCR; in TCRdb, only in-frame clones are kept and a portion is missing. This table holds about 64,000 clones, roughly 78% found once. The specimen was peripheral blood. The receptor set was obtained from a man in his sixties with COVID-19, enrolled during active disease. Both conserved end residues are part of each CDR3. D genes are given only for firm matches. Some rows mark clone size as missing; the rest say once, few, many or name a class of expanded clone.

>.|TRBD2|TRBV6-5|TRBJ2-7
TGTGCCAGCAGTTACCTCGTGGGAGCGGGAGTTCACGAGCAGTACTTC
CASSYLVGAGVHEQYF
>.|TRBD2|TRBV6-1|TRBJ2-7
TGTGCCAGCAGTGAAGCGGTTCGGGTCCCTAGCGGGAGTTACGAGCAGTACTTC
CASSEAVRVPSGSYEQYF
>.|TRBD2|TRBV11-2|TRBJ2-1
TGTGCCAGCAGCTTACTAGCGGGTGCCTACAATGAGCAGTTCTTC
CASSLLAGAYNEQFF
>.|.|TRBV7-9|TRBJ2-3
TGTGCCAGCAGCTTAGAAGGGAGTACAGATACGCAGTATTTT
CASSLEGSTDTQYF
>.|.|TRBV28|TRBJ1-5
TGTGCCAGCAGTTACCCGGGCAGGGTTCATCAGCCCCAGCATTTT
CASSYPGRVHQPQHF
>.|.|TRBV1|TRBJ2-1
TGCACCAGCAGCCAGGAATCGACTCGGACTAGCGGGAGTGGCAATGAGCAGTTCTTC
CTSSQESTRTSGSGNEQFF
>once|.|TRBV9|TRBJ2-2
TGTGCCAGCAGCCGGGACTTACCCCCCGGGGAGCTGTTTTTT
CASSRDLPPGELFF
>.|TRBD2|TRBV30|TRBJ2-1
TGTGCCTGGAGTGTACGGGGCGGGAGTTTGGACAATGAGCAGTTCTTC
CAWSVRGGSLDNEQFF
>.|TRBD1|TRBV19|TRBJ1-5
TGTGCCAGTAGTATATTAACACAGGGGGGAAATCAGCCCCAGCATTTT
CASSILTQGGNQPQHF
>.|.|TRBV6-2/TRBV6-3|TRBJ2-5
TGTGCCAGCAGTTACGCATGGGCCGAGGGCCAAGAGACCCAGTACTTC
CASSYAWAEGQETQYF
>few|TRBD2|TRBV6-5|TRBJ2-1
TGTGCCAGCAGACCGGGACTAGCGACGAGTGAGCAGTTCTTC
CASRPGLATSEQFF
>once|.|TRBV7-2|TRBJ2-2
TGTGCCAGCAGCCCTGTCGGACAAGCGAACACCGGGGAGCTGTTTTTT
CASSPVGQANTGELFF
>.|.|TRBV11-2|TRBJ2-2
TGTGCCAGCAGCTTAGATCGACTCGGGGAGCTGTTTTTT
CASSLDRLGELFF
>.|.|TRBV11-2|TRBJ1-6
TGTGCCAGCAGTGACCGGGCCGCCAGGGCACCCCTCCACTTT
CASSDRAARAPLHF
>.|.|TRBV13|TRBJ2-2
TGTGCCAGCAGCCGCGCTAATCGGGGTAATAGGATCGGGGAGCTGTTTTTT
CASSRANRGNRIGELFF
>few|TRBD1|TRBV28|TRBJ1-3
TGTGCCAGCAGTTTAGGGACAGGGACAGGAAACACCATATATTTT
CASSLGTGTGNTIYF
>few|TRBD2|TRBV5-1|TRBJ2-7
TGCGCCAGCAGCCCGACTAGCGGGAGCGACGAGCAGTACTTC
CASSPTSGSDEQYF
>.|TRBD2|TRBV2|TRBJ2-5
TGTGCCAGCACCGCTGGTAGCGGGGTGGAGACCCAGTACTTC
CASTAGSGVETQYF
>few|TRBD1|TRBV10-3|TRBJ2-1
TGTGCCATCGCGCAGGGGGCGTTCAATGAGCAGTTCTTC
CAIAQGAFNEQFF
>.|TRBD1|TRBV5-4|TRBJ2-1
TGTGCCAGCAGCCCGGACAGGGGCAATGAGCAGTTCTTC
CASSPDRGNEQFF
>.|.|TRBV6-6|TRBJ1-2
TGTGCCAGCAGTTACTCGGGCGGGGATGGCTACACCTTC
CASSYSGGDGYTF
>.|.|TRBV12-3/TRBV12-4|TRBJ1-5
TGTGCCAGCAGGTACGACAGGTACCAGCCCCAGCATTTT
CASRYDRYQPQHF
>.|TRBD2|TRBV9|TRBJ2-1
TGTGCCAGCAGCGCAAGCGGCAGCGGGGGATATGAGCAGTTCTTC
CASSASGSGGYEQFF
>once|TRBD1|TRBV11-2|TRBJ1-4
TGTGCCAGCAGCTTTCTTAAGGGGACAGGGGTGGAAAAACTGTTTTTT
CASSFLKGTGVEKLFF
>.|.|TRBV5-1|TRBJ1-6
TGCGCCAGCAGCTTTCCACAGGGCAAAACCCTCCACTTT
CASSFPQGKTLHF
>.|.|TRBV5-5|TRBJ1-5
TGTGCCAGCAGCTACGATCCAGGGAATCAGCCCCAGCATTTT
CASSYDPGNQPQHF
>.|.|TRBV2|TRBJ1-2
TGTGCCAGCAGTGATGGCCTAGGGGATGACGGCTACACCTTC
CASSDGLGDDGYTF
>few|.|TRBV18|TRBJ2-7
TGTGCCAGCTCACCACTTTGGGAGCAAGACGGAGGAACCTACGAGCAGTACTTC
CASSPLWEQDGGTYEQYF
>.|TRBD1|TRBV20-1|TRBJ1-5
TGCAGTGCTAGTCCGACAGGGCACCAGCCCCAGCATTTT
CSASPTGHQPQHF
>.|TRBD2|TRBV18|TRBJ2-1
TGTGCCAGCTCTCTCCTAGCGGGAACGGGTGAGCAGTTCTTC
CASSLLAGTGEQFF
>.|.|TRBV4-1|TRBJ1-6
TGCGCCAGCAGCCAATCACGGGGATCACCCCTCCACTTT
CASSQSRGSPLHF
>.|TRBD2|TRBV7-7|TRBJ2-3
TGTGCCAGCAGCGAGCGAGGTAGCGGGGCAGATACGCAGTATTTT
CASSERGSGADTQYF
>.|.|TRBV2|TRBJ1-4
TGTGCCAGCATCAACAGTTTAGGTGAAAAACTGTTTTTT
CASINSLGEKLFF
>.|.|TRBV6-5|TRBJ1-2
TGTGCCAGCAGTTACTCGGCAGATAACTATGGCTACACCTTC
CASSYSADNYGYTF
>.|.|TRBV7-2|TRBJ2-4
TGTGCCAGCAGCTTTCGAGGGGCCAAAAACATTCAGTACTTC
CASSFRGAKNIQYF
>.|.|TRBV2|TRBJ2-7
TGTGCCAGCAGCCCCAGGGCCTACGAGCAGTACTTC
CASSPRAYEQYF
>few|TRBD1|TRBV6-5|TRBJ1-6
TGTGCCAGCAGTACCTGGGACAGAAATTCACCCCTCCACTTT
CASSTWDRNSPLHF
>.|.|TRBV29-1|TRBJ1-5
TGCAGCGTTGATATAGGGGGGGGCAATCAGCCCCAGCATTTT
CSVDIGGGNQPQHF
>.|TRBD1|TRBV5-1|TRBJ2-7
TGCGCCAGCAGCTTGGCCGGGGACAGGGGGCGCGAGCAGTACTTC
CASSLAGDRGREQYF
>.|.|TRBV6-4|TRBJ1-4
TGTGCCCCATCTAGGAAGAGGACTAATGAAAAACTGTTTTTT
CAPSRKRTNEKLFF